This T cell receptor beta chain appears in the sequencing data of a study of regulatory T cells in long-lasting Graves disease (dated by TCRdb to the early 2020s). The study in broad terms: Newly diagnosed Graves' disease patients had taken antithyroid drugs for less than 3 months. Patients with persistent Graves' disease were compared with patients with newly diagnosed Graves' disease using TCR sequencing and RNA sequencing of peripheral blood. A total of around 35 samples underwent TCR sequencing: about 13 from persistent and some 20 from newly diagnosed Graves' disease patients. The study was registered as a clinical trial and conducted in China.

Sample time point, as interpreted from the label and publication: newly diagnosed GD, antithyroid drugs for less than 3 months. RNA was extracted from PBMCs in TRIzol for both TCR sequencing and RNA sequencing. The diagnosis of Graves' disease followed American Thyroid Association guidelines. Patients for the study were recruited at an endocrinology department in Xi'an, China. Each patient gave about 9.1 milliliters of peripheral blood, collected in an EDTA anticoagulant tube. Ficoll Paque Plus density gradient separation was used to isolate PBMCs, and no further T cell sorting was performed. An Agilent 2100 Bioanalyzer and agarose gel were used to check RNA quality, while a NanoDrop 2000 measured RNA concentration. Library preparation used multiplex PCR. Reads for this sample came from an Illumina HiSeq 4000. CDR3 regions were amplified by Arm-PCR with iRepertoire HTBI primers to construct TCR beta libraries. PCR products were gel purified before sequencing. The authors' pipeline ran thus. Gene usage analysis of CDR3 amino acid clonotypes relied on the roughly 60 TRBV and around 14 TRBJ segments identified across samples. Filtered high-quality paired reads were merged into contigs using COPE and FqMerger. BLAST was used to align contigs to IMGT TRBV, TRBD and TRBJ reference genes, and CDR3 was defined according to IMGT. Any clonotype with a frequency above 0.1% was counted as a highly expanded clone. Shannon entropy served as the measure of repertoire diversity, while the Gini coefficient captured V-J evenness. Clonotypes shared by more than one individual were considered public. TCRdb reprocessing: public reads trimmed at Q25 with fastp, clones called with MiXCR, in-frame beta chains kept. All rows with the same CDR3 protein become a single entry with the most common DNA and genes. The V and J calls were not made by the authors but by TCRdb's processing. The sample table shows 250,000 to 400,000 distinct CDR3 sequences, and about 20% are seen once. 38% of the sample rests with the top ten.

The CDR3 numbers 18 residues from cysteine through phenylalanine. The DNA shown is the 54-base CDR3, in frame from base 1. The germline V gene yields SNHLY for CDR1 and FYNNEI for CDR2. To note about this clonotype: This receptor's antigen is unknown. A much more abundant neighbour one base away suggests this may be a read error.

What the research found in general, with its limitations: Persistent patients shared more public clonotypes among themselves (2,741) than newly diagnosed patients did (more than 950). The study examined only peripheral blood because the primary lesion, thyroid tissue, could not be accessed. The small sample size was acknowledged by the authors as a limitation that may reduce accuracy. Sequencing and analysis were restricted to the TCR beta chain. TRBV28, TRBJ1-2 and TRBJ2-5 were preferentially used in persistent disease, while TRBV20-1 and TRBJ2-1 were favored in newly diagnosed disease. Compared with newly diagnosed patients, persistent Graves' disease patients had lower TCR Shannon entropy and fewer highly expanded clones, which suggests clonal expansion.

The clonotype was recovered from a female donor with Graves disease. The chain employs TRBV2 and TRBJ2-3, with 7 bases aligning to TRBD2. Specimen: peripheral blood mononuclear cells (PBMCs), collected at new diagnosis, from a patient treated with antithyroid drugs. Here the CDR3 is given as CAGSEEPLGGSGTDTQYF. The sequence in DNA is TGTGCCGGCAGTGAAGAGCCTTTGGGCGGGAGTGGCACAGATACGCAGTATTTT.